This paragraph reports one T cell receptor (beta chain). The germline V gene has CDR1 MNHEY and CDR2 SVGAGI. The CDR3 is 13 amino acids. Trimming took off 7 bases at V and 7 bases at J, with 14 bases between the two ends. The sample comes from a study of blood T cell repertoires in COVID-19. Sequenced by immunoSEQ multiplex PCR; TCRdb stores in-frame clones only, minus some. The sample gives 250,000 to 350,000 clones, 86% of which show up once; about 3% is in the top ten. The V call is TRBV6-5, the J call TRBJ2-1, with D perhaps TRBD1 (5 bases). The source is a woman between 25 and 40 years old with active or convalescent COVID-19. Sequencing was done on a sample of peripheral blood. Here the CDR3 DNA reads TGTGCCAGCACCAAGGGGCTTGGGAATGAGCAGTTCTTC. This translates into CASTKGLGNEQFF.